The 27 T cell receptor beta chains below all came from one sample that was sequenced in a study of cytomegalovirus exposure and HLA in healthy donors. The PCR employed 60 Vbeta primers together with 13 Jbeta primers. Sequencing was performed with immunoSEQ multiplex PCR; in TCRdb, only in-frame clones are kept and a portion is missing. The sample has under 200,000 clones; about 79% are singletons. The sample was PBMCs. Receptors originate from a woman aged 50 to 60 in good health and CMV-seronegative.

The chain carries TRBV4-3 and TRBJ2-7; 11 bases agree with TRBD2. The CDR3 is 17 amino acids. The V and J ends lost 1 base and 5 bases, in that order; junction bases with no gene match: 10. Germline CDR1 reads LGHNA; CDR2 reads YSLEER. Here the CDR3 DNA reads TGCGCCAGCAGCCAAGTAATAGCGGGAGGGGCCCTCAACGAGCAGTACTTC. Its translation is CASSQVIAGGALNEQYF.

The CDR3 protein is CAISVGSAAYNEQFF. In nucleotides, the CDR3 is TGTGCCATCAGTGTCGGAAGCGCCGCCTACAATGAGCAGTTCTTC. V gene TRBV10-3 combines with J gene TRBJ2-1; D unclear. The CDR3 runs 15 residues. V was trimmed by 4 bases and J by 2 bases, leaving 12 bases between them. Per the germline V gene, CDR1 is ENHRY and CDR2 is SYGVKD.

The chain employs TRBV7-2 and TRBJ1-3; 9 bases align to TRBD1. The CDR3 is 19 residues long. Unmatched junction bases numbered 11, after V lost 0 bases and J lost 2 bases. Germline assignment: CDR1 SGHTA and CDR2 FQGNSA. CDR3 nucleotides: TGTGCCAGCAGCTTAGCGGCGGGACAGGGAAGGGCGGCTGGAAACACCATATATTTT. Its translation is CASSLAAGQGRAAGNTIYF.

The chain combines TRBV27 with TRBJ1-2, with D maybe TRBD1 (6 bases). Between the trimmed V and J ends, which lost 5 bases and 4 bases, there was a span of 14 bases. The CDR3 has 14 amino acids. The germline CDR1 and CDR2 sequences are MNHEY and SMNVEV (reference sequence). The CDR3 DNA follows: TGTGCCAGCAGTCAACAGGGTTGGAGCTATGGCTACACCTTC. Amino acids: CASSQQGWSYGYTF.

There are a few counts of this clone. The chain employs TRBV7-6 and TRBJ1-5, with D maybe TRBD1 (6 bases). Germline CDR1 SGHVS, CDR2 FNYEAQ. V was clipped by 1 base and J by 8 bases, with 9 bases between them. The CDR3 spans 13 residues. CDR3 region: CASSLGGLKPQHF. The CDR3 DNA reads TGTGCCAGCAGCTTAGGGGGGCTGAAGCCCCAGCATTTT.

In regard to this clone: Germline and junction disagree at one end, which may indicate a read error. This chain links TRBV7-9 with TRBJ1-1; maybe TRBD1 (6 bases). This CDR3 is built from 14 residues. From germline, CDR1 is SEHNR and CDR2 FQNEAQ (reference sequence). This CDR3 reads CSSSWGRANTEAFF. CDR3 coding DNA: TGTTCCAGCAGTTGGGGGCGCGCGAACACTGAAGCTTTCTTT.

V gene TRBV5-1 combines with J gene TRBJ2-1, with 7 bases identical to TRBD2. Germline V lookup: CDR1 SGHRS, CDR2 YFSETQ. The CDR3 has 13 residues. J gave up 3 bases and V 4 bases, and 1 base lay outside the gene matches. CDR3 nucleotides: TGCGCCAGCAGCAGCGGGATCTACAATGAGCAGTTCTTC. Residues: CASSSGIYNEQFF.

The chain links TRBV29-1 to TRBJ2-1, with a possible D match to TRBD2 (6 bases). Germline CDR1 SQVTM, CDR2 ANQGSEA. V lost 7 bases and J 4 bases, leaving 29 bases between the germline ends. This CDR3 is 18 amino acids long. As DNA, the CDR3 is TGCAGCGCTACCCGGCGAGCGGGCACCCCCGAACGTTACAATGAGCAGTTCTTC. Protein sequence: CSATRRAGTPERYNEQFF.

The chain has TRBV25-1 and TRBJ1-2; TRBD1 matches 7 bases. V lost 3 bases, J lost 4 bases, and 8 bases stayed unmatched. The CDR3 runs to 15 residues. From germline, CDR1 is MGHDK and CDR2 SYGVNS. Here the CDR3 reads CASSEPGTVLYGYTF. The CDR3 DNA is TGTGCCAGCAGTGAGCCCGGGACAGTGCTCTATGGCTACACCTTC.

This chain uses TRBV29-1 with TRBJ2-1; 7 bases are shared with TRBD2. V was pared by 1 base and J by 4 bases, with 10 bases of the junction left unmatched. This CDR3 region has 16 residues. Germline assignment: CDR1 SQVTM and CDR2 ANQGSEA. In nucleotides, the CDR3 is TGCAGCGTTGAAGGGGGAGGGGTCCTTCTGTACAATGAGCAGTTCTTC. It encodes CSVEGGGVLLYNEQFF.

CDR3 protein: CASSPGTGGNEKLFF. Written as DNA, the CDR3 is TGTGCCAGCAGCCCCGGGACAGGGGGAAATGAAAAACTGTTTTTT. The chain couples TRBV7-9 to TRBJ1-4, with 11 bases aligning to TRBD1. The CDR3 spans 15 residues. In germline, CDR1 is SEHNR, CDR2 FQNEAQ (reference sequence). V gave up 5 bases and J gave up 5 bases; unmatched junction bases: 4.

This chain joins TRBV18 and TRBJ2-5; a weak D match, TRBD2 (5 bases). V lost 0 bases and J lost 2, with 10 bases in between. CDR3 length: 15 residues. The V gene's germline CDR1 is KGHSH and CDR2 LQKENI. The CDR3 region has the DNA TGTGCCAGCTCACCACCGGCGAGCGGACAAGAGACCCAGTACTTC. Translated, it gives CASSPPASGQETQYF.

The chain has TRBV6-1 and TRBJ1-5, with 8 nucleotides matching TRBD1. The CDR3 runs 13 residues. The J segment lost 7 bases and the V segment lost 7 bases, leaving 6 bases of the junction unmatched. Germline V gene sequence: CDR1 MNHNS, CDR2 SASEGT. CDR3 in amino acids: CASTGQGRQPQHF. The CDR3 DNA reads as TGTGCCAGCACCGGACAGGGCCGGCAGCCCCAGCATTTT.

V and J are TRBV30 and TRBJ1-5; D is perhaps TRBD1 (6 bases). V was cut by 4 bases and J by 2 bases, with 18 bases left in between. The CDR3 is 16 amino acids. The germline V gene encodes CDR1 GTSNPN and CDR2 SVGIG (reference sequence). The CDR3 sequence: CAWTDGQLSGNQPQHF. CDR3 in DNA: TGTGCCTGGACCGACGGACAGCTCTCGGGCAATCAGCCCCAGCATTTT.

The CDR3 DNA is TGTGCCAGCAGCCAAGACAGGGGGACCTCCTACGAGCAGTACTTC. Protein sequence: CASSQDRGTSYEQYF. This chain uses TRBV7-3 with TRBJ2-5; 9 positions match TRBD1. The assigned J gene may be wrong: the sequence end matches TRBJ2-7 better. CDR1 and CDR2 (germline): SGHTA, FQGTGA. The CDR3 has 15 residues.

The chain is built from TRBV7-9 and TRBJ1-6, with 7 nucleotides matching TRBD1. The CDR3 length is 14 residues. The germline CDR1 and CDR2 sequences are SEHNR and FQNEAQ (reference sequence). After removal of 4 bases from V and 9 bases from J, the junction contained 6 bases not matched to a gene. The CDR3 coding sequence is TGTGCCAGCAGCTCCGGGACAGTTAGTTCACCCCTCCACTTT. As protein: CASSSGTVSSPLHF.

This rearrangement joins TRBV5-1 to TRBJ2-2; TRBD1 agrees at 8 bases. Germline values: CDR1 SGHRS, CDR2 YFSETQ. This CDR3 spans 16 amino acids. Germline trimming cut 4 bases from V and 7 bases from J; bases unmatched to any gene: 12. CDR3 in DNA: TGCGCCAGCAGCAGAGAGGTCCAGGGGGCCCTCGGGGAGCTGTTTTTT. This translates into CASSREVQGALGELFF.

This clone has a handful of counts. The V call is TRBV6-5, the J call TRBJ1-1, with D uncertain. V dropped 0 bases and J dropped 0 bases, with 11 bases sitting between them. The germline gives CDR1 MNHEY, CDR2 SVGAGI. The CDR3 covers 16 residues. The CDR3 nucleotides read TGTGCCAGCAGTTACTCGCGGGCCCTCATGAACACTGAAGCTTTCTTT. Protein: CASSYSRALMNTEAFF.

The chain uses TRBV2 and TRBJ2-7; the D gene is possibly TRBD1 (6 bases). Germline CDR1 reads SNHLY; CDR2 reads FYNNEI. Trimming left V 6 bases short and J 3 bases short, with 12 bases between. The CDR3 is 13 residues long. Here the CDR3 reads CASRSGQLYEQYF. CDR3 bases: TGTGCCAGCAGATCGGGACAACTCTACGAGCAGTACTTC.

CDR3 nucleotide sequence: TGTGCCAGTAGTATCCTCGGGACAGGGGACTACGAGCAGTACTTC. This gives the protein CASSILGTGDYEQYF. The chain employs TRBV19 and TRBJ2-7, with 10 bases matching TRBD1. Germline V gives CDR1 LNHDA, CDR2 SQIVND (reference sequence). The V and J ends lost 3 bases and 3 bases, in that order; junction bases with no gene match: 5. The CDR3 has 15 amino acids.

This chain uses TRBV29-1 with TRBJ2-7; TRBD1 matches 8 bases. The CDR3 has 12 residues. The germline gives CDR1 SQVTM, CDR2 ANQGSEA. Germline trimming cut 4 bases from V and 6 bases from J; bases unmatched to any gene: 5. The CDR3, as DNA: TGCAGCGTTGCGGCAGGGGGCATCGAGCAGTACTTC. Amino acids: CSVAAGGIEQYF.

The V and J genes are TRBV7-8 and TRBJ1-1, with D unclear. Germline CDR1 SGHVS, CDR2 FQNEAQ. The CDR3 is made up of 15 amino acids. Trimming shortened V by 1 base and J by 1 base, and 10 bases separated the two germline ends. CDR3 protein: CASSLGTGRNTEAFF. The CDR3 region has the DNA TGTGCCAGCAGCTTAGGCACGGGTCGGAACACTGAAGCTTTCTTT.

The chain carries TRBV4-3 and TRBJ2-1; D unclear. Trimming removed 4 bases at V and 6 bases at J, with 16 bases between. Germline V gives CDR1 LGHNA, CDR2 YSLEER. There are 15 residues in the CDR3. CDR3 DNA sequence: TGCGCCAGCAGCCTGACCCCCAGCGCTCCCAATGAGCAGTTCTTC. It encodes CASSLTPSAPNEQFF.

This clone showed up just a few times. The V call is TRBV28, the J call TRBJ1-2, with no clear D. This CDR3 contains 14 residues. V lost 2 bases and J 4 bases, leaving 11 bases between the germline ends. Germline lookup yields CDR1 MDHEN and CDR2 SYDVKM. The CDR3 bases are TGTGCCAGCAGTTTAGGTTCGGTGTCCTATGGCTACACCTTC. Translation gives CASSLGSVSYGYTF.

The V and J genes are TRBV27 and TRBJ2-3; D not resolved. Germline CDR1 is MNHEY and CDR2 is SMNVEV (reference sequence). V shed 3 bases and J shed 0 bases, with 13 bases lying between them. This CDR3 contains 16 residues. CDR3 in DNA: TGTGCCAGCAGTTTTGGGCCAGAAACTAGCACAGATACGCAGTATTTT. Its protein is CASSFGPETSTDTQYF.

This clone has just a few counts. The CDR3 coding sequence is TGTGCCAGCAGTTCGCCAACCCGGGGGGGGGCTTTCTTT. It translates to CASSSPTRGGAFF. V gene TRBV28 combines with J gene TRBJ1-1; D perhaps matches TRBD1 (5 bases). The germline V and J ends were trimmed by 4 bases and 11 bases, with 17 bases remaining between them. The CDR3 extends over 13 amino acids. Germline V lookup: CDR1 MDHEN, CDR2 SYDVKM. Full variable domain (remainder filled in from reference TRBV28 and TRBJ1-1): DVKVTQSSRYLVKRTGEKVFLECVQDMDHENMFWYRQDPGLGLRLIYFSYDVKMKEKGDIPEGYSVSREKKERFSLILESASTNQTSMYLCASSSPTRGGAFFGQGTRLTVV.

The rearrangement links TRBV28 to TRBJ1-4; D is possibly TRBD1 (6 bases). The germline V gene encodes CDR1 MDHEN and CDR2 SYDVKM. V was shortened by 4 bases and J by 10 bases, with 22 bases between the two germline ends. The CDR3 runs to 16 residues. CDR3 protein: CASSYSGSRGGGKLFF. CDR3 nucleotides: TGTGCCAGCAGTTATTCTGGGTCCAGAGGGGGGGGAAAACTGTTTTTT.